The clone carrying this T cell receptor (beta chain) was counted at least ten times. The sample belongs to a study of blood T cells in healthy people across ages. Combining a sample-barcoded 5' primer with a J-beta primer mix, a second PCR ran for 7 to 11 cycles. TCRdb itself ran the 5' RACE reads through MiXCR, one entry per CDR3 protein. The profile shows around 940,000 distinct CDR3 sequences, roughly half of them singletons. Specimen: blood. This receptor was identified in an older woman in good health.

CDR3 sequence (DNA): TGTGCCAGCAGCTTAGGACAGGGCGTCAATGAGCAGTTCTTC. It translates to CASSLGQGVNEQFF. The chain combines TRBV7-9 with TRBJ2-1; 7 nucleotides match TRBD1. CDR1 and CDR2 (germline): SEHNR, FQNEAQ (reference sequence). The V gene end was trimmed by 1 base and the J gene end by 6 bases; junction bases not matched to a gene: 3. The CDR3 runs 14 residues. Together with reference TRBV7-9 and TRBJ2-1, the CDR3 gives the full variable domain: DTGVSQNPRHKITKRGQNVTFRCDPISEHNRLYWYRQTLGQGPEFLTYFQNEAQLEKSRLLSDRFSAERPKGSFSTLEIQRTEQGDSAMYLCASSLGQGVNEQFFGPGTRLTVL.